These 8 T cell receptor beta chains originate from one sample sequenced in a study of OX40 agonist ivuxolimab in advanced cancers. Some clones are missing from TCRdb's copy, which holds only in-frame ones; the method was immunoSEQ multiplex PCR. In the table there are roughly 150,000 clones, 90% to 95% of which are singletons. Sequencing used CD4+ or CD8+ T cells sorted from blood, obtained in a trial of the OX40 agonist ivuxolimab. These receptors all come from an adult with an advanced solid tumor such as melanoma, head and neck, liver or kidney cancer.

This clone was observed a few times. This rearrangement joins TRBV28 to TRBJ1-1; no reliable D call. Trimming pared 10 bases from V and 1 base from J, leaving 10 bases between. Per the germline V gene, CDR1 is MDHEN and CDR2 is SYDVKM. There are 12 residues in the CDR3. CDR3 sequence: CAIEDPNTEAFF. The CDR3 region has the DNA TGTGCCATAGAGGATCCGAACACTGAAGCTTTCTTT.

In this sample, this clone turned up once. The chain carries TRBV7-8 and TRBJ2-5; D is unresolved. The germline gives CDR1 SGHVS, CDR2 FQNEAQ. CDR3 length: 12 residues. Trimming took off 5 bases at V and 0 bases at J, with 4 bases between the two ends. In nucleotides, the CDR3 is TGTGCCAGCAGCAGAAACCAAGAGACCCAGTACTTC. Encoded protein: CASSRNQETQYF.

This chain's CDR3 is CASSYGRNTEAFF. The CDR3 DNA reads as TGTGCCAGCAGCTATGGGCGAAACACTGAAGCTTTCTTT. The chain combines TRBV9 with TRBJ1-1; D unresolved. The CDR3 is made up of 13 amino acids. V was pared by 4 bases and J by 2 bases, with 9 bases between. Looked up from germline, CDR1 is SGDLS and CDR2 is YYNGEE.

V is TRBV6-6 and J is TRBJ2-3; TRBD1 agrees at 9 bases. V shed 6 bases, J shed 5 bases, and the junction held 9 bases outside the gene matches. The CDR3 sequence is 15 residues long. Germline V lookup: CDR1 MNHNY, CDR2 SVGAGI (reference sequence). CDR3 region: CASRSTGGAGDTQYF. CDR3 bases: TGTGCCAGCAGGTCCACAGGGGGCGCAGGAGATACGCAGTATTTT.

V usage is TRBV6-4 and J usage is TRBJ2-1; 11 positions match TRBD2. Trimming cost V 4 bases and J 8 bases; bases outside gene matches: 7. Germline CDR1 reads MRHNA; CDR2 reads SNTAGT. This CDR3 region has 15 residues. CDR3 loop: CASSGTSGLIHEQFF. The CDR3 nucleotides are TGTGCCAGCAGTGGGACTAGCGGGCTGATACATGAGCAGTTCTTC.

V gene TRBV9 combines with J gene TRBJ2-2; a possible D gene is TRBD2 (5 bases). Germline V gene lookup returns CDR1 SGDLS and CDR2 YYNGEE. The CDR3 has 14 amino acids. The V gene lost 0 bases and the J gene lost 4 bases, with 7 bases spanning the gap. CDR3 loop: CASSVGRFTGELFF. CDR3 in DNA: TGTGCCAGCAGCGTAGGGAGGTTCACCGGGGAGCTGTTTTTT.

This rearrangement joins TRBV9 to TRBJ1-2, with D possibly TRBD1 on 5 matching bases. V lost 0 bases and J lost 3, with 9 bases in between. This CDR3 is built from 14 residues. Germline assignment: CDR1 SGDLS and CDR2 YYNGEE. The CDR3 here is CASSVEGADYGYTF. In DNA, the CDR3 is TGTGCCAGCAGCGTAGAAGGGGCGGACTATGGCTACACCTTC.

The CDR3 sequence is CASRTQGRNYGYTF. For the CDR3, the DNA is TGTGCCAGCAGAACGCAGGGTCGCAACTATGGCTACACCTTC. V gene TRBV5-4 combines with J gene TRBJ1-2, with a weak D call TRBD1 (5 bases). The CDR3 has 14 amino acids. Per the germline V gene, CDR1 is SGHNT and CDR2 is YYREEE (reference sequence). V was pared by 5 bases and J by 2 bases, with 13 bases between.